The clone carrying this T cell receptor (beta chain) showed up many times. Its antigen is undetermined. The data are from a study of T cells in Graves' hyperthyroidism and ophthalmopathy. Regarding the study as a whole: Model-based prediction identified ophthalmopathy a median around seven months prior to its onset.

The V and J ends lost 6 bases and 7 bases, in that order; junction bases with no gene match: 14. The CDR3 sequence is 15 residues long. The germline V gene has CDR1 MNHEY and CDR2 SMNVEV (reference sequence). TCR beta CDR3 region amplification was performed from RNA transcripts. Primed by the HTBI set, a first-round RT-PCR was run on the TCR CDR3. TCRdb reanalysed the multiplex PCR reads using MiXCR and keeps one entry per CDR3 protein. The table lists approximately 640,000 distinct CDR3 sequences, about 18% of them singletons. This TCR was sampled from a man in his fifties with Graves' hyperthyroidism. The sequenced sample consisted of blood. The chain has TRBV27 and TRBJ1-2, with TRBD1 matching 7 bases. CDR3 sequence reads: CASSEGTVPFVGYTF. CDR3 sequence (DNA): TGTGCCAGCAGCGAAGGGACAGTCCCATTTGTTGGCTACACCTTC.